The 30 T cell receptor beta chains below all came from one sample that was sequenced in a study of blood T cell repertoires in COVID-19 (dated by TCRdb to 2019 to 2021). The library was built by means of the immunoSEQ multiplex PCR assay. TCRdb re-hosts the immuneACCESS table, in-frame sequences only. Its copies lack some clones; in the studies checked, an unresolved V gene accounts for under half of them, and the cause for the rest is not known. The sample table contains 230,000 or so clones; only one count was recorded for approximately 92% of them. The ten largest clonotypes hold 4% to 5% of the sample. The specimen sequenced was peripheral blood. Receptors were obtained from a woman aged 40 to 50 who had recovered from COVID-19.

This clone appeared a single time. The DNA of the CDR3 is TGTGCCAGCAGCCGGAGGTGGGCTGGTCCAGATACGCAGTATTTT. Translating it yields CASSRRWAGPDTQYF. V is TRBV7-2 and J is TRBJ2-3, with D perhaps matching TRBD2 (5 bases). The CDR3 is made up of 15 amino acids. Germline V gives CDR1 SGHTA, CDR2 FQGNSA. Trimming stripped 5 bases from V and 4 bases from J, with 16 bases between.

The rearrangement uses TRBV29-1 and TRBJ2-1; no reliable D call. Germline loops: CDR1 SQVTM, CDR2 ANQGSEA. The CDR3 runs 13 residues. The V end lost 8 bases, the J end lost 3 bases, and 14 bases lay between the germline ends. CDR3 protein: CSPPVELYNEQFF. CDR3 coding DNA: TGCAGCCCCCCCGTTGAACTCTACAATGAGCAGTTCTTC.

The chain carries TRBV5-1 and TRBJ2-1, with 8 bases matching TRBD2. V was pared by 4 bases and J by 2 bases, with 8 bases of the junction left unmatched. The CDR3 runs to 16 residues. Germline lookup yields CDR1 SGHRS and CDR2 YFSETQ. In DNA, the CDR3 is TGCGCCAGCAGCCCGTTAGCGGGGAACCCCTACAATGAGCAGTTCTTC. This encodes CASSPLAGNPYNEQFF.

The chain employs TRBV9 and TRBJ2-7; 8 nucleotides line up with TRBD2. CDR3 size: 15 residues. Germline V gene sequence: CDR1 SGDLS, CDR2 YYNGEE. The V and J ends lost 0 bases and 5 bases, in that order; junction bases with no gene match: 7. CDR3 sequence reads: CASSVGGGLANEQYF. In nucleotides, the CDR3 is TGTGCCAGCAGCGTAGGCGGGGGGCTGGCAAACGAGCAGTACTTC.

The chain links TRBV11-2 to TRBJ1-2; possible D gene TRBD1, 6 bases. The V gene lost 4 bases and the J gene lost 4 bases, with 16 bases spanning the gap. The CDR3 is 15 amino acids. Germline V gene sequence: CDR1 SGHAT, CDR2 FQNNGV. The CDR3: CASSSPGTRGYGYTF. CDR3 in DNA: TGTGCCAGCAGCTCACCAGGAACCAGGGGCTATGGCTACACCTTC.

The chain is built from TRBV2 and TRBJ2-3; D is ambiguous. Trimming shortened V by 5 bases and J by 0 bases, and 6 bases separated the two germline ends. Germline V gene sequence: CDR1 SNHLY, CDR2 FYNNEI. The CDR3 loop spans 13 amino acids. The CDR3 DNA follows: TGTGCCAGCAGTTCAACTAGCACAGATACGCAGTATTTT. Translation gives CASSSTSTDTQYF.

In its sample, this clone was seen once. This rearrangement joins TRBV30 to TRBJ2-7; 8 bases are a match to TRBD1. Trimming removed 2 bases from V and 5 bases from J; junction bases left unmatched: 8. Germline V gene data show CDR1 as GTSNPN and CDR2 as SVGIG (reference sequence). The CDR3 spans 14 residues. The CDR3 is CAWSMDRVSDEQYF. CDR3 coding DNA: TGTGCCTGGAGTATGGACAGGGTAAGCGACGAGCAGTACTTC.

The chain combines TRBV25-1 with TRBJ2-1; D call uncertain. V was cut by 2 bases and J by 2 bases, with 10 bases left in between. Germline-derived CDR1 and CDR2 are MGHDK and SYGVNS. The CDR3 length is 15 residues. The CDR3 sequence is CASSENLDPYNEQFF. The CDR3 coding sequence is TGTGCCAGCAGTGAAAATCTAGACCCCTACAATGAGCAGTTCTTC.

The chain has TRBV6-5 and TRBJ2-1; D might be TRBD2 (5 bases). Looked up from germline, CDR1 is MNHEY and CDR2 is SVGAGI. The CDR3 has 13 amino acids. V was pared by 5 bases and J by 6 bases, with 11 bases between. CDR3 sequence (DNA): TGTGCCAGCAGTAGATCGGGGTCCAATGAGCAGTTCTTC. Amino acids: CASSRSGSNEQFF.

The chain links TRBV19 to TRBJ2-1, with D unclear. In germline, CDR1 is LNHDA, CDR2 SQIVND (reference sequence). V lost 7 bases to trimming and J lost 0 bases, with 7 bases between them. The length of the CDR3 is 13 residues. Written as DNA, the CDR3 is TGTGCCAGTACCCCCGGCTCCTACAATGAGCAGTTCTTC. Protein sequence: CASTPGSYNEQFF.

V is TRBV10-2 and J is TRBJ1-4, with D perhaps matching TRBD1 (6 bases). This CDR3 region has 13 residues. The germline CDR1 and CDR2 sequences are WSHSY and SAAADI. The V gene lost 7 bases and the J gene lost 8 bases, with 14 bases spanning the gap. The CDR3 protein is CASKYRVREKLFF. The CDR3 DNA is TGCGCCAGCAAGTACAGGGTTAGGGAAAAACTGTTTTTT.

V is TRBV30 and J is TRBJ2-6; possibly TRBD1 for D (5 bases). Deletions cut 2 bases from V and 4 bases from J, with 15 bases between. The CDR3 has 16 amino acids. CDR1 and CDR2 (germline): GTSNPN, SVGIG (reference sequence). In nucleotides, the CDR3 is TGTGCCTGGAGTCTGGCTGGGGCGAGGGGGGCCAACGTCCTGACTTTC. This sequence encodes CAWSLAGARGANVLTF.

This clone was recorded once. The CDR3 loop reads CASSLAGGPVGELFF. CDR3 bases: TGTGCCAGCAGCTTAGCGGGGGGGCCGGTCGGGGAGCTGTTTTTT. This rearrangement joins TRBV11-2 to TRBJ2-2; 8 nucleotides agree with TRBD2. Germline CDR1 SGHAT, CDR2 FQNNGV. V gave up 1 base and J gave up 7 bases; unmatched junction bases: 5. This CDR3 contains 15 residues.

This sequence joins TRBV5-4 and TRBJ1-3, with 8 bases identical to TRBD1. The CDR3 covers 17 residues. The germline gives CDR1 SGHNT, CDR2 YYREEE (reference sequence). J was trimmed by 4 bases and V by 6 bases; bases with no gene match: 15. Here the CDR3 reads CASTQDRDRGLGNTIYF. CDR3 sequence (DNA): TGTGCCAGCACGCAGGATCGCGACAGGGGACTGGGAAACACCATATATTTT.

This chain links TRBV6-5 with TRBJ1-1, with D possibly TRBD1 on 6 matching bases. This CDR3 comprises 16 residues. The germline gives CDR1 MNHEY, CDR2 SVGAGI. Between the trimmed V and J ends, which lost 0 bases and 4 bases, there was a span of 15 bases. CDR3 nucleotide sequence: TGTGCCAGCAGTTACTCGAACGGGGGGCTGGGCACTGAAGCTTTCTTT. Amino acid sequence: CASSYSNGGLGTEAFF.

V usage is TRBV4-3 and J usage is TRBJ2-1; D might be TRBD2 (6 bases). Deletions cut 4 bases from V and 9 bases from J, with 22 bases between. The CDR3 totals 16 residues. From germline, CDR1 is LGHNA and CDR2 YSLEER. The CDR3 nucleotides are TGCGCCAGCAGCCTTAGCCCGGGTAGCGGTCGAAGTGAGCAGTTCTTC. Protein sequence: CASSLSPGSGRSEQFF.

With regard to this clone: Within the sample, other DNA sequences also encode this same CDR3. The CDR3 loop reads CASSISGGAYNEQFF. CDR3 bases: TGTGCCAGTAGTATTAGCGGGGGGGCCTACAATGAGCAGTTCTTC. V usage is TRBV19 and J usage is TRBJ2-1; TRBD2 matches at 11 bases. After removal of 3 bases from V and 2 bases from J, the junction contained 0 bases not matched to a gene. The CDR3 is made up of 15 amino acids. Germline V gene lookup returns CDR1 LNHDA and CDR2 SQIVND (reference sequence).

The chain recombines TRBV27 with TRBJ2-2, with D possibly TRBD2 on 6 matching bases. Germline V lookup: CDR1 MNHEY, CDR2 SMNVEV (reference sequence). This CDR3 has 15 residues. Trimming took 3 bases from V and 5 from J, leaving 13 bases between them. The CDR3 sequence is CASSFAGLRTGELFF. The CDR3 DNA reads TGTGCCAGCAGTTTTGCGGGGTTGAGGACCGGGGAGCTGTTTTTT.

This chain links TRBV6-5 with TRBJ1-4; D perhaps matches TRBD1 (6 bases). Trimming left V 6 bases short and J 8 bases short, with 7 bases between. The germline gives CDR1 MNHEY, CDR2 SVGAGI. The CDR3 has 11 residues. The CDR3 protein is CASRQGEKLFF. The CDR3 DNA is TGTGCCAGCAGGCAGGGGGAAAAACTGTTTTTT.

J is TRBJ2-1 and V is TRBV21-1; the table names TRBD1, a call not compared with the DNA. TRBV21-1 is given as a pseudogene. This CDR3 contains 19 residues. The CDR3 bases are TGTGCCAGCAGCCTGGAGTACTATAAAAGCCGGGACAGGTACAATGAGCAGTTCTTC. Translated: CASSLEYYKSRDRYNEQFF.

The chain carries TRBV4-1 and TRBJ2-5; possibly TRBD2 for D (5 bases). The CDR3 consists of 16 residues. The germline V and J ends were trimmed by 1 base and 0 bases, with 12 bases remaining between them. The germline CDR1 and CDR2 sequences are MGHRA and YSYEKL. The CDR3 DNA follows: TGCGCCAGCAGCCAAGTGAGCGGTCCGTACCAAGAGACCCAGTACTTC. Translation gives CASSQVSGPYQETQYF.

The genes are TRBV10-1 and TRBJ2-1; tentatively, D is TRBD1 (8 bases). The CDR3 is 15 amino acids. Trimming took off 3 bases at V and 7 bases at J, with 16 bases between the two ends. CDR1 is WNHNN, CDR2 SYGVQD, per germline (reference sequence). As DNA, the CDR3 is TGCGCCAGCAGTGACTTAGACAGGGGAGGGAATGAGCAGTTCTTC. As protein: CASSDLDRGGNEQFF.

With regard to this clone: The junction differs from germline at one of its ends, possibly a read error. J is TRBJ2-5 and V is TRBV29-1; D gene uncertain. CDR1 SQVTM and CDR2 ANQGSEA come from the germline V gene. This CDR3 has 11 amino acids. For the CDR3, the DNA is TGCAGCGCTGAACAATTAGAGACCCAGTACTTC. Protein sequence: CSAEQLETQYF.

The rearrangement links TRBV7-3 to TRBJ2-7; a possible D gene is TRBD2 (5 bases). The CDR3 is 14 amino acids. Germline CDR1 is SGHTA and CDR2 is FQGTGA. Trimming took off 5 bases at V and 2 bases at J, with 13 bases between the two ends. The CDR3 bases are TGTGCCAGCAGCCCCGAAGCGGAGACCTACGAGCAGTACTTC. Translated: CASSPEAETYEQYF.

The chain couples TRBV30 to TRBJ1-3; tentatively, D is TRBD1 (6 bases). Deletions cut 0 bases from V and 0 bases from J, with 15 bases between. The CDR3 runs to 17 residues. CDR1 GTSNPN and CDR2 SVGIG come from the germline V gene (reference sequence). The CDR3 DNA reads TGTGCCTGGAGTGTAAGGGGGGGAGGGTCCTCTGGAAACACCATATATTTT. Its protein product is CAWSVRGGGSSGNTIYF.

The chain employs TRBV10-3 and TRBJ1-3; D unclear. Germline lookup yields CDR1 ENHRY and CDR2 SYGVKD. Trimming cost V 10 bases and J 0 bases, with 10 bases left between them. The CDR3 is 13 residues long. The CDR3 here is CATLGGSGNTIYF. The DNA of the CDR3 is TGTGCCACGCTCGGTGGCTCTGGAAACACCATATATTTT.

This chain joins TRBV2 and TRBJ2-5, with 7 bases aligning to TRBD2. V gave up 9 bases and J gave up 5 bases; unmatched junction bases: 3. The germline gives CDR1 SNHLY, CDR2 FYNNEI. CDR3 length equals 11 residues. In DNA, the CDR3 is TGTGCCAGTGGGACTATCGAGACCCAGTACTTC. Encoded protein: CASGTIETQYF.

V usage is TRBV9 and J usage is TRBJ2-3, with 7 bases lining up with TRBD1. CDR3 length equals 15 residues. The germline gives CDR1 SGDLS, CDR2 YYNGEE. V was pared by 2 bases and J by 3 bases, with 6 bases of the junction left unmatched. CDR3 nucleotide sequence: TGTGCCAGCAGCGTTCAGGGGGTGAGGACAGATACGCAGTATTTT. As protein: CASSVQGVRTDTQYF.

The chain has TRBV5-4 and TRBJ2-3; 8 bases are shared with TRBD2. The V gene end was trimmed by 1 base and the J gene end by 5 bases; junction bases not matched to a gene: 6. Germline lookup yields CDR1 SGHNT and CDR2 YYREEE (reference sequence). The length of the CDR3 is 15 residues. The CDR3: CASSLSSGIGDTQYF. CDR3 nucleotides: TGTGCCAGCAGCTTGAGTAGCGGGATAGGAGATACGCAGTATTTT.

The chain combines TRBV5-6 with TRBJ2-7; perhaps TRBD1 as D (6 bases). The ends were cut back, 2 bases at V and 2 bases at J, with 11 bases in the middle. This CDR3 is built from 14 residues. In germline, CDR1 is SGHDT, CDR2 YYEEEE. CDR3 loop: CASSLGGQAYEQYV. The CDR3 region has the DNA TGTGCCAGCAGCTTAGGGGGTCAGGCCTACGAGCAGTACGTC.